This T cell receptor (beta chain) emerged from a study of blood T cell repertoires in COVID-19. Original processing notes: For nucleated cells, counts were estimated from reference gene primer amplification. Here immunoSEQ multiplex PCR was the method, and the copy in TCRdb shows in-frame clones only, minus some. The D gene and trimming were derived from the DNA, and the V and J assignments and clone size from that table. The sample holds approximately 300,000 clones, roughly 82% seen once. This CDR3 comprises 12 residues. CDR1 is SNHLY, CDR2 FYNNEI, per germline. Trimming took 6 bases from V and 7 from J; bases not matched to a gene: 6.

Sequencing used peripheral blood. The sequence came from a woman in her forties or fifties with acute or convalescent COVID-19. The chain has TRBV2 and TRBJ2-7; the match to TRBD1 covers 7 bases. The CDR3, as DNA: TGTGCCAGCAGAGACAGGGTAGGGGAGCAGTACTTC. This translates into CASRDRVGEQYF.